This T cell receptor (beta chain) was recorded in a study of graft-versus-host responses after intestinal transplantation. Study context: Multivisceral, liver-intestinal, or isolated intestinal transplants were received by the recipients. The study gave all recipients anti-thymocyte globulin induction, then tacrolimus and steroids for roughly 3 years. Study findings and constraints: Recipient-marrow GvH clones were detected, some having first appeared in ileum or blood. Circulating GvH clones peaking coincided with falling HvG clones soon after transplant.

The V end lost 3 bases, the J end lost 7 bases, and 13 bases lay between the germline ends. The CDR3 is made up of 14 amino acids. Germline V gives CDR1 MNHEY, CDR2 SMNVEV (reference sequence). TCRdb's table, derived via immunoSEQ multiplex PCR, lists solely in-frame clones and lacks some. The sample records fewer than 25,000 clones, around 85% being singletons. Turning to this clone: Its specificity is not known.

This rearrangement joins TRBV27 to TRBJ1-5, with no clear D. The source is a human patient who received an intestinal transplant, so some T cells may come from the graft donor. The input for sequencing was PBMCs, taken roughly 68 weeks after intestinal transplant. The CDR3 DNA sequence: TGTGCCAGCAGTTTGGGCATATATGGACAGCCCCAGCATTTT. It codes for CASSLGIYGQPQHF.